This T cell receptor (beta chain) was obtained from a study of OX40 agonist ivuxolimab in advanced cancers. The CDR3 totals 17 residues. Trimming cost V 1 base and J 7 bases; bases outside gene matches: 6. Germline values: CDR1 LNHNV, CDR2 YYDKDF (reference sequence). TCRdb keeps only in-frame clones here, not all; method: immunoSEQ multiplex PCR. This table has under 60,000 clones, approximately 90% appearing once. The origin of this receptor is an adult with an advanced solid tumor such as melanoma, head and neck, liver or kidney cancer. This sequence joins TRBV15 and TRBJ2-1; TRBD2 matches at 14 bases. This specimen consisted of CD4+ or CD8+ T cells sorted from blood, obtained in a trial of the OX40 agonist ivuxolimab. Written as DNA, the CDR3 is TGTGCCACCAGCAGAGTTCGGGGACTAGCGGGAGAAAATGAGCAGTTCTTC. Translation: CATSRVRGLAGENEQFF.